Listed here is a single T cell receptor (beta chain). Its target is not known. The sample originates from a study of cytomegalovirus exposure and HLA in healthy donors. Points from the study as a whole: Across donors, sequencing depth was assumed by presence/absence analyses to be roughly uniform. It was only CMV serostatus that was available as immune exposure information.

The PCR employed 60 Vbeta primers together with 13 Jbeta primers. Using immunoSEQ multiplex PCR, the repertoire was profiled, and TCRdb retains in-frame clones only, with some absent. The data hold approximately 82,000 clones, with 62% observed a single time. The TCR originated in a young woman in good health and CMV-seropositive. Sequenced input: PBMCs.

Here the CDR3 reads CAWSSGSPANYGYTF. Written as DNA, the CDR3 is TGTGCCTGGAGCTCAGGCTCTCCAGCTAACTATGGCTACACCTTC. The rearrangement links TRBV30 to TRBJ1-2; D not resolved. Germline loops: CDR1 GTSNPN, CDR2 SVGIG (reference sequence). The CDR3 has 15 residues. V lost 3 bases to trimming and J lost 0 bases, with 14 bases between them.